A selection of T cell receptor beta chains follows, all from one sample in a study of T cells after yellow fever vaccination. TCRdb processed the 5' RACE reads anew with MiXCR; each CDR3 protein has one entry. The table lists some 100,000 distinct CDR3 sequences, about 8.8% of them singletons. This material consisted of CD8+ T cells not binding an NS4B(214-222) dextramer, sorted from PBMCs, taken approximately 16 days after the first yellow fever vaccination. The receptors derive from a man between 18 and 35 years old who received the YFV17D yellow fever vaccine. CDR3s include the opening cysteine and the closing phenylalanine or tryptophan. Each record gives: CDR3 DNA, CDR3 protein, D gene, J gene, V gene, clone size. D genes are given only for firm matches. Clone size is shown for a subset of rows, as once, few, many or a class of expanded clone.

CDR3 DNA: TGCGCCAGCAGCTTAGCCCGGGACCCCTACAATGAGCAGTTCTTC
CDR3 protein: CASSLARDPYNEQFF
D gene: -
J gene: TRBJ2-1
V gene: TRBV5-1
clone size: -

CDR3 DNA: TGTGCCAGCAGTTTTTCGGGAGGGACCGGGGAGCTGTTTTTT
CDR3 protein: CASSFSGGTGELFF
D gene: TRBD2
J gene: TRBJ2-2
V gene: TRBV27
clone size: many

CDR3 DNA: TGTGCCAGCAGCCCCCGCCTGGAGGGGAATGAGCAGTTCTTC
CDR3 protein: CASSPRLEGNEQFF
D gene: -
J gene: TRBJ2-1
V gene: TRBV3-1
clone size: -

CDR3 DNA: TGCGCCAGCAGCTTGGGGACTACCTCCTACGAGCAGTACTTC
CDR3 protein: CASSLGTTSYEQYF
D gene: -
J gene: TRBJ2-7
V gene: TRBV5-1
clone size: -

CDR3 DNA: TGTGCCAGCAGTACGTTGAGTAGCAATCAGCCCCAGCATTTT
CDR3 protein: CASSTLSSNQPQHF
D gene: -
J gene: TRBJ1-5
V gene: TRBV6-2/TRBV6-3
clone size: -

CDR3 DNA: TGCGCCAGCCTTCCTAGCGCAGCTAGCACAGATACGCAGTATTTT
CDR3 protein: CASLPSAASTDTQYF
D gene: -
J gene: TRBJ2-3
V gene: TRBV5-1
clone size: -

CDR3 DNA: TGTGCCAGCACCACAACCCCGGGGGCGGGCTATGGCTACACCTTC
CDR3 protein: CASTTTPGAGYGYTF
D gene: -
J gene: TRBJ1-2
V gene: TRBV5-4
clone size: few

CDR3 DNA: TGTGCCAGCACAGGGTACGGGAACACTGAAGCTTTCTTT
CDR3 protein: CASTGYGNTEAFF
D gene: -
J gene: TRBJ1-1
V gene: TRBV25-1
clone size: -

CDR3 DNA: TGCAGCGGCCGTTCTGGGGAGCATTGGGTGCAGTTCTTC
CDR3 protein: CSGRSGEHWVQFF
D gene: -
J gene: TRBJ2-1
V gene: TRBV29-1
clone size: few

CDR3 DNA: TGTGCCAGCAGTTTTGTGGCAGGAGGTGCCGGGGAGCTGTTTTTT
CDR3 protein: CASSFVAGGAGELFF
D gene: -
J gene: TRBJ2-2
V gene: TRBV12-3/TRBV12-4
clone size: -

CDR3 DNA: TGCGCCAGCAGCCTCGGACTAGCGGGGGGCCGTGAGACCCAGTACTTC
CDR3 protein: CASSLGLAGGRETQYF
D gene: TRBD2
J gene: TRBJ2-5
V gene: TRBV5-1
clone size: -

CDR3 DNA: TGTGCCACAGGCAGGGGCGATGAGCAGTTCTTC
CDR3 protein: CATGRGDEQFF
D gene: -
J gene: TRBJ2-1
V gene: TRBV12-3/TRBV12-4
clone size: few

CDR3 DNA: TGCGCCAGCAGCCAAGTATTGACTAGCGGGGGCTACGAGCAGTACTTC
CDR3 protein: CASSQVLTSGGYEQYF
D gene: TRBD2
J gene: TRBJ2-7
V gene: TRBV4-1
clone size: many

CDR3 DNA: TGCGCCAGCAGTGGGACAGGGATTATGAACGAGCAGTACTTC
CDR3 protein: CASSGTGIMNEQYF
D gene: TRBD1
J gene: TRBJ2-7
V gene: TRBV10-2
clone size: few

CDR3 DNA: TGCAGCGTTGTAGGCTGGGGTACCCTAAACTATGGCTACACCTTC
CDR3 protein: CSVVGWGTLNYGYTF
D gene: -
J gene: TRBJ1-2
V gene: TRBV29-1
clone size: -

CDR3 DNA: TGTGCCAGTAGTCAAGGGGGTATGGGGACTGAAGCTTTCTTT
CDR3 protein: CASSQGGMGTEAFF
D gene: -
J gene: TRBJ1-1
V gene: TRBV19
clone size: -

CDR3 DNA: TGTGCCAGCAGCTTATCTCACACTTACAATGAGCAGTTCTTC
CDR3 protein: CASSLSHTYNEQFF
D gene: -
J gene: TRBJ2-1
V gene: TRBV7-8
clone size: few

CDR3 DNA: TGTGCCAGCAGCCAGACTAGCGGGGGGTACAATGAGCAGTTCTTC
CDR3 protein: CASSQTSGGYNEQFF
D gene: TRBD2
J gene: TRBJ2-1
V gene: TRBV6-5
clone size: many

CDR3 DNA: TGCGCCAGCAGCTTCAGACTAGCGGGGGCCTTGGGCAATGAGCAGTTCTTC
CDR3 protein: CASSFRLAGALGNEQFF
D gene: TRBD2
J gene: TRBJ2-1
V gene: TRBV5-1
clone size: -

CDR3 DNA: TGCGCCAGCAGCCAAGATTGGGGACTGAACACTGAAGCTTTCTTT
CDR3 protein: CASSQDWGLNTEAFF
D gene: -
J gene: TRBJ1-1
V gene: TRBV4-3
clone size: -

CDR3 DNA: TGTGCCAGCAGCCAAGAAGTTTTTTCGACTAATGAAAAACTGTTTTTT
CDR3 protein: CASSQEVFSTNEKLFF
D gene: -
J gene: TRBJ1-4
V gene: TRBV4-2
clone size: many

CDR3 DNA: TGTGCCAGTAGTACACTTGCGAGGCGTAGCAATCAGCCCCAGCATTTT
CDR3 protein: CASSTLARRSNQPQHF
D gene: -
J gene: TRBJ1-5
V gene: TRBV19
clone size: few

CDR3 DNA: TGCGCCAGTATCCTGGGACTAGCGGGGGGGCCCCCCCAAGAGACCCAGTACTTC
CDR3 protein: CASILGLAGGPPQETQYF
D gene: TRBD2
J gene: TRBJ2-5
V gene: TRBV5-1
clone size: many

CDR3 DNA: TGTGCCAGCAGGATGGCTAGCGGGGGGGCGAACGGGGAGCTGTTTTTT
CDR3 protein: CASRMASGGANGELFF
D gene: TRBD2
J gene: TRBJ2-2
V gene: TRBV6-2/TRBV6-3
clone size: few

CDR3 DNA: TGCGCCAGCAGCCAGGGTCGCAGGGCTGAAAAACTGTTTTTT
CDR3 protein: CASSQGRRAEKLFF
D gene: -
J gene: TRBJ1-4
V gene: TRBV4-1
clone size: few

CDR3 DNA: TGTGCCAGCAGCCCGACACTCGCGAGGGCCGGGGAGCTGTTTTTT
CDR3 protein: CASSPTLARAGELFF
D gene: -
J gene: TRBJ2-2
V gene: TRBV7-6
clone size: few

CDR3 DNA: TGTGCCAGCAGCTTCGGTCCGGACAGGGGAAGGACTGAAGCTTTCTTT
CDR3 protein: CASSFGPDRGRTEAFF
D gene: TRBD1
J gene: TRBJ1-1
V gene: TRBV7-2
clone size: few

CDR3 DNA: TGCTGTGCTAGAGATCGGTCCGCCCTTTACAGGGATGGGACCCAGTACTTC
CDR3 protein: CCARDRSALYRDGTQYF
D gene: -
J gene: TRBJ2-5
V gene: TRBV20-1
clone size: -

CDR3 DNA: TGCAGCGTTGAGGAGCATCACAGGGGGAGAAGGAACACTGAAGCTTTCTTT
CDR3 protein: CSVEEHHRGRRNTEAFF
D gene: TRBD1
J gene: TRBJ1-1
V gene: TRBV29-1
clone size: -

CDR3 DNA: TGCAGTGCTAGTGTGGGGGTCGGGGAGACCCAGTACTTC
CDR3 protein: CSASVGVGETQYF
D gene: -
J gene: TRBJ2-5
V gene: TRBV20-1
clone size: -

CDR3 DNA: TGCGCCAGCAGCTTTATCTGGGGTAACACTGAAGCTTTCTTT
CDR3 protein: CASSFIWGNTEAFF
D gene: -
J gene: TRBJ1-1
V gene: TRBV5-1
clone size: -

CDR3 DNA: TGTGCCAGCGCAGGGGTTACTGAAGATTTCTTT
CDR3 protein: CASAGVTEDFF
D gene: -
J gene: TRBJ1-1
V gene: TRBV2
clone size: -

CDR3 DNA: TGCGCCAGCAGGACAGGCACAGATACGCAGTATTTT
CDR3 protein: CASRTGTDTQYF
D gene: -
J gene: TRBJ2-3
V gene: TRBV4-1
clone size: many

CDR3 DNA: TGCGCCAGCAGCCAAGATACAGGGAGCACGGGGACCGGGGAGCTGTTTTTT
CDR3 protein: CASSQDTGSTGTGELFF
D gene: -
J gene: TRBJ2-2
V gene: TRBV4-3
clone size: few

CDR3 DNA: TGCAGCGTTCAGGGCTATGGCTACACCTTC
CDR3 protein: CSVQGYGYTF
D gene: -
J gene: TRBJ1-2
V gene: TRBV29-1
clone size: few

CDR3 DNA: TGCAGTGCTAGATATATACCCGGGACAGGGGACGCTCTGAGGTTCGACACTGAAGCTTTCTTT
CDR3 protein: CSARYIPGTGDALRFDTEAFF
D gene: TRBD1
J gene: TRBJ1-1
V gene: TRBV20-1
clone size: -

CDR3 DNA: TGTGCCAGCACCCAATTCCGGGACTCCTCGAACACCGGGGAGCTGTTTTTT
CDR3 protein: CASTQFRDSSNTGELFF
D gene: -
J gene: TRBJ2-2
V gene: TRBV9
clone size: -

CDR3 DNA: TGTGCCAGCAGTTTTAACGGGGCGGCCTACGAGCAGTACTTC
CDR3 protein: CASSFNGAAYEQYF
D gene: -
J gene: TRBJ2-7
V gene: TRBV27
clone size: few

CDR3 DNA: TGTGCCATCAGTGATTGGGCGGGGGGGTTCAATGAGCAGTTCTTC
CDR3 protein: CAISDWAGGFNEQFF
D gene: TRBD2
J gene: TRBJ2-1
V gene: TRBV10-3
clone size: -

CDR3 DNA: TGTGCCAGCAGCTCGACCTGGCCCACTGAAGCTTTCTTT
CDR3 protein: CASSSTWPTEAFF
D gene: -
J gene: TRBJ1-1
V gene: TRBV7-2
clone size: many

CDR3 DNA: TGTGCCAGCAGCCAAGAGAGACCAAAACAGGGCTCCTATAATTCACCCCTCCACTTT
CDR3 protein: CASSQERPKQGSYNSPLHF
D gene: -
J gene: TRBJ1-6
V gene: TRBV4-2
clone size: few

CDR3 DNA: TGTGCCAGCAGCGGGGCTAGCGGGGGAACCGGGGAGCTGTTTTTT
CDR3 protein: CASSGASGGTGELFF
D gene: TRBD2
J gene: TRBJ2-2
V gene: TRBV9
clone size: few